Following are 21 T cell receptor beta chains from one sample sequenced in a study of CD8 T cells in Susac syndrome (dated by TCRdb to between 2019 and 2020). The protocol used for the library was the immunoSEQ multiplex PCR assay. RNA was extracted using the RNeasy kit, and about 0.5 to 1 ug of the RNA was reverse transcribed with random hexamers. The raw public data were reprocessed by TCRdb itself: fastp quality trimming at Q25, MiXCR clonotype calling, in-frame beta chains only. CDR3 protein sequences are deduplicated, and each keeps its most common genes and DNA. This sample comprises about 440,000 distinct CDR3 sequences, around 85% of them detected only once. 0.09% to 0.15% of the sample is held by the ten biggest clonotypes. Sample: CD8+ T cells from PBMCs. These receptors originate from a human donor with multiple sclerosis.

This clonotype was recorded a few times. The chain uses TRBV9 and TRBJ2-7, with no clear D. V lost 2 bases, J lost 7 bases, and 25 bases lay in between. CDR3 length equals 17 residues. Germline V gene lookup returns CDR1 SGDLS and CDR2 YYNGEE. CDR3 sequence reads: CASSVRPLSHSSQEQYF. The CDR3 nucleotides are TGTGCCAGCAGCGTGCGCCCGTTGTCCCATTCTTCACAGGAGCAGTACTTC. Filled out from reference TRBV9 and TRBJ2-7, the complete variable domain reads DSGVTQTPKHLITATGQRVTLRCSPRSGDLSVYWYQQSLDQGLQFLIQYYNGEERAKGNILERFSAQQFPDLHSELNLSSLELGDSALYFCASSVRPLSHSSQEQYFGPGTRLTVT.

In its sample, this clonotype was seen a few times. The genes are TRBV11-2 and TRBJ1-3; D is undetermined. The CDR3 runs to 10 residues. Trimming removed 5 bases at V and 4 bases at J, with 0 bases between. Germline CDR1 and CDR2: SGHAT and FQNNGV. CDR3 sequence: CASSGNTIYF. CDR3 DNA sequence: TGTGCCAGCAGCGGAAACACCATATATTTT.

The rearrangement links TRBV30 to TRBJ2-5; D gene uncertain. With 8 bases removed from V and 5 bases from J, the gap between germline ends came to 9 bases. Germline V gene sequence: CDR1 GTSNPN, CDR2 SVGIG (reference sequence). The CDR3 extends over 10 amino acids. The CDR3 reads CALGFETQYF. In nucleotides, the CDR3 is TGTGCCCTGGGATTCGAGACCCAGTACTTC.

The rearrangement joins TRBV11-3 to TRBJ2-3; no firm D call. V shed 1 base and J shed 2 bases, with 10 bases lying between them. The CDR3 runs to 15 residues. Germline CDR1 is SGHNT and CDR2 is YENEEA. CDR3: CASSLGEDPTDTQYF. The CDR3 coding sequence is TGTGCCAGCAGCTTAGGAGAAGACCCCACAGATACGCAGTATTTT.

The gene calls are TRBV27 and TRBJ2-6; D gene unclear. V lost 4 bases, J lost 0 bases, and 10 bases lay in between. CDR1 and CDR2 (germline): MNHEY, SMNVEV (reference sequence). The CDR3 has 16 residues. The CDR3 reads CASSYVATSGANVLTF. CDR3 bases: TGTGCCAGCAGTTATGTCGCAACCTCTGGGGCCAACGTCCTGACTTTC.

The chain carries TRBV29-1 and TRBJ2-7, with D perhaps assigned TRBD1 or TRBD2 (6 bases each). The CDR3 loop spans 12 amino acids. Germline CDR1 SQVTM, CDR2 ANQGSEA. CDR3 protein: CRRDTPSYEQYF. In DNA form, the CDR3 reads TGCAGGCGGGACACCCCCTCCTACGAGCAGTACTTC.

V and J are TRBV7-9 and TRBJ1-2; 7 nucleotides agree with TRBD1. Losses at the gene ends were 1 base for V and 8 bases for J; bases not matched to a gene: 7. This CDR3 is built from 14 residues. The V gene's germline CDR1 is SEHNR and CDR2 FQNEAQ (reference sequence). In DNA form, the CDR3 reads TGTGCCAGCAGCTTAGTACCGGGGACAGACGGCTACACCTTC. Its protein product is CASSLVPGTDGYTF.

The rearrangement uses TRBV4-2 and TRBJ2-7; maybe TRBD2 (5 bases). Germline values: CDR1 LGHNA, CDR2 YNFKEQ. CDR3 size: 17 residues. Trimming stripped 1 base from V and 5 bases from J, with 21 bases between. Here the CDR3 DNA reads TGTGCCAGCAGCCAAGGGACCTTGGAACACGGGGTCGACGAGCAGTACTTC. Translated, it gives CASSQGTLEHGVDEQYF.

The CDR3 is CASSVTGSNQPQHF. CDR3 DNA sequence: TGTGCCAGCAGCGTGACAGGAAGCAATCAGCCCCAGCATTTT. The J gene is TRBJ1-5, the V gene TRBV9, with a weak D call TRBD1 (6 bases). This CDR3 has 14 amino acids. Trimming removed 2 bases at V and 1 base at J, with 7 bases between. The germline V gene encodes CDR1 SGDLS and CDR2 YYNGEE. The entire variable domain, with the rest obtained from reference TRBV9 and TRBJ1-5, is as follows: DSGVTQTPKHLITATGQRVTLRCSPRSGDLSVYWYQQSLDQGLQFLIQYYNGEERAKGNILERFSAQQFPDLHSELNLSSLELGDSALYFCASSVTGSNQPQHFGDGTRLSIL.

The chain carries TRBV6-1 and TRBJ2-1, with TRBD2 matching over 9 bases. CDR1 is MNHNS, CDR2 SASEGT, per germline. V was clipped by 10 bases and J by 8 bases; unmatched bases: 15. The CDR3 totals 15 residues. The CDR3 DNA reads as TGTGCCATTAGGGGTGGAGCGGGAGGAGGCGATGAGCAGTTCTTC. This translates into CAIRGGAGGGDEQFF.

The chain employs TRBV27 and TRBJ2-1, with unresolved D. With 3 bases removed from V and 0 bases from J, the gap between germline ends came to 9 bases. The length of the CDR3 is 15 residues. CDR1 is MNHEY and CDR2 is SMNVEV in the germline V gene (reference sequence). The CDR3 region is CASSFEPSSYNEQFF. The CDR3 nucleotides are TGTGCCAGCAGTTTCGAGCCGAGCTCCTACAATGAGCAGTTCTTC.

The chain couples TRBV15 to TRBJ2-1, with D hard to call. Per the germline V gene, CDR1 is LNHNV and CDR2 is YYDKDF (reference sequence). Deletions cut 0 bases from V and 8 bases from J, with 8 bases between. CDR3 length equals 13 residues. In DNA form, the CDR3 reads TGTGCCACCAGCAGAGACCCAACCCATGAGCAGTTCTTC. This gives the protein CATSRDPTHEQFF.

Concerning this clonotype: Its ends do not fully match the called genes, so a read error is possible. CDR3 sequence reads: CTSSIIGTENNYGYTF. The CDR3 DNA is TGTACCAGCAGCATCATCGGGACGGAAAATAACTATGGCTACACCTTC. The V call is TRBV7-9, the J call TRBJ1-2, with D possibly being TRBD1 (5 bases). This CDR3 is built from 16 residues. From germline, CDR1 is SEHNR and CDR2 FQNEAQ (reference sequence).

This clonotype was picked up a small number of times. The chain joins TRBV27 to TRBJ1-5; a possible D gene is TRBD1 (5 bases). Trimming pared 5 bases from V and 4 bases from J, leaving 12 bases between. The CDR3 is 14 residues long. The germline V gene has CDR1 MNHEY and CDR2 SMNVEV (reference sequence). This CDR3 reads CASSPYGGNQPQHF. CDR3 DNA sequence: TGTGCCAGCAGTCCCTACGGGGGGAATCAGCCCCAGCATTTT.

The V call is TRBV6-6, the J call TRBJ1-2; D remains unclear. The germline V and J ends were trimmed by 8 bases and 4 bases, with 14 bases remaining between them. Germline V gene data show CDR1 as MNHNY and CDR2 as SVGAGI (reference sequence). The CDR3 length is 13 residues. The CDR3, as DNA: TGTGCCAGCCGCCCCGACGAACTCTATGGCTACACCTTC. This codes for CASRPDELYGYTF.

The chain uses TRBV6-1 and TRBJ2-1; 10 bases map to TRBD2. The CDR3 length is 16 residues. V was clipped by 4 bases and J by 4 bases; unmatched bases: 7. CDR1 and CDR2 from the germline V gene are MNHNS and SASEGT. DNA of the CDR3: TGTGCCAGCAGTGTCGATAGCGGGGGGACATACAATGAGCAGTTCTTC. It specifies CASSVDSGGTYNEQFF.

The chain uses TRBV6-2 or TRBV6-3 and TRBJ2-1; D is uncertain. The CDR3 covers 15 residues. Germline lookup yields CDR1 MNHEY and CDR2 SVGEGT. Trimming removed 6 bases at V and 0 bases at J, with 12 bases between. The CDR3 loop reads CASRIFGDSYNEQFF. CDR3 DNA sequence: TGTGCCAGCAGAATTTTTGGCGACTCCTACAATGAGCAGTTCTTC.

The table lists this clonotype with many counts. The gene calls are TRBV12-3 or TRBV12-4 and TRBJ2-1; D uncertain. Trimming cost V 1 base and J 6 bases, with 4 bases left between them. This CDR3 spans 12 amino acids. CDR3 protein: CASSLDGNEQFF. The CDR3 DNA reads as TGTGCCAGCAGTTTAGACGGCAATGAGCAGTTCTTC.

V is TRBV6-1 and J is TRBJ1-1; unclear D gene. V gave up 2 bases and J gave up 7 bases, with 5 bases separating them. CDR3 length equals 11 residues. Germline V lookup: CDR1 MNHNS, CDR2 SASEGT. CDR3 region: CASSESYEAFF. The DNA of the CDR3 is TGTGCCAGCAGTGAATCTTATGAAGCTTTCTTT.

V gene TRBV14 combines with J gene TRBJ2-7; D gene ambiguous. The length of the CDR3 is 15 residues. CDR1 and CDR2 from the germline V gene are SGHDN and FVKESK. The V end lost 1 base, the J end lost 2 bases, and 12 bases lay between the germline ends. CDR3 protein: CASSQAPKGTYEQYF. DNA of the CDR3: TGTGCCAGCAGCCAAGCCCCGAAGGGCACCTACGAGCAGTACTTC.

The chain employs TRBV12-3 or TRBV12-4 and TRBJ1-5, with D unclear. This CDR3 has 13 residues. Trimming pared 1 base from V and 3 bases from J, leaving 4 bases between. The CDR3 is CASSLVDNQPQHF. The CDR3 coding sequence is TGTGCCAGCAGTTTAGTAGACAATCAGCCCCAGCATTTT.